These 23 T cell receptor beta chains were sequenced from one sample in a study of beta chain features in type 1 diabetes. The sequenced template was cDNA made from the entire isolated RNA. Only in-frame clones appear in the TCRdb table, and some are missing; sequencing was by immunoSEQ multiplex PCR. This sample yields hundreds of thousands of clones, of which under 70% are seen a single time; around 0.05% belongs to the top ten. The sequenced material came from naive CD4+ T cells from blood. All receptors come from a man aged 25 to 40 in good health.

The chain couples TRBV13 to TRBJ2-5; 7 nucleotides agree with TRBD2. The CDR3 totals 15 residues. V was clipped by 6 bases and J by 2 bases; unmatched bases: 9. CDR1 and CDR2 from the germline V gene are PRHDT and FYEKMQ (reference sequence). The CDR3 DNA reads TGTGCCAGCAGTCCACGAGCGGGATGGCAAGAGACCCAGTACTTC. Encoded protein: CASSPRAGWQETQYF. The full variable domain, with the rest looked up from reference TRBV13 and TRBJ2-5, is AAGVIQSPRHLIKEKRETATLKCYPIPRHDTVYWYQQGPGQDPQFLISFYEKMQSDKGSIPDRFSAQQFSDYHSELNMSSLELGDSALYFCASSPRAGWQETQYFGPGTRLLVL.

V and J are TRBV11-2 and TRBJ2-3; D tentatively fits TRBD1 or TRBD2 (6 bases each). This CDR3 has 16 amino acids. Trimming shortened V by 5 bases and J by 3 bases, and 18 bases separated the two germline ends. The germline V gene has CDR1 SGHAT and CDR2 FQNNGV. CDR3 coding DNA: TGTGCCAGCAGCCCGGGGCGTGGGGGGCTGACAGATACGCAGTATTTT. This gives the protein CASSPGRGGLTDTQYF. The variable domain in full, with the rest retrieved from reference TRBV11-2 and TRBJ2-3, is EAGVAQSPRYKIIEKRQSVAFWCNPISGHATLYWYQQILGQGPKLLIQFQNNGVVDDSQLPKDRFSAERLKGVDSTLKIQPAKLEDSAVYLCASSPGRGGLTDTQYFGPGTRLTVL.

A few counts support this clone. The chain couples TRBV2 to TRBJ1-3; the match to TRBD1 covers 8 bases. Trimming cost V 3 bases and J 3 bases; bases outside gene matches: 7. Germline values: CDR1 SNHLY, CDR2 FYNNEI. The CDR3 has 16 residues. The CDR3 bases are TGTGCCAGCAGTGAGACAGGGGCGCTGGGTGGAAACACCATATATTTT. Translation: CASSETGALGGNTIYF.

The V and J genes are TRBV4-3 and TRBJ1-2, with D perhaps TRBD1 (6 bases). V was pared by 0 bases and J by 8 bases, with 16 bases between. Germline loops: CDR1 LGHNA, CDR2 YSLEER. The CDR3 spans 15 residues. The CDR3 protein is CASSQEWTAQRGYTF. The CDR3 DNA reads as TGCGCCAGCAGCCAAGAATGGACAGCTCAAAGGGGCTACACCTTC.

The gene calls are TRBV30 and TRBJ2-3; either TRBD1 or TRBD2 may fit D (5 bases each). CDR1 GTSNPN and CDR2 SVGIG come from the germline V gene (reference sequence). The length of the CDR3 is 14 residues. The V gene lost 2 bases and the J gene lost 12 bases, with 21 bases spanning the gap. The CDR3 is CAWSLASGPSIQYF. CDR3 sequence (DNA): TGTGCCTGGAGTCTTGCCTCGGGACCGTCGATACAGTATTTT.

The chain has TRBV4-3 and TRBJ2-1; a weak D match, TRBD1 (5 bases). V lost 3 bases, J lost 7 bases, and 13 bases lay in between. The CDR3 runs 14 residues. Germline V CDR1 and CDR2: LGHNA, YSLEER. The CDR3 is CASSQGRDSNEQFF. The CDR3 DNA reads TGCGCCAGCAGCCAGGGGCGTGATAGTAATGAGCAGTTCTTC.

This sequence joins TRBV5-1 and TRBJ1-1; D uncertain. The V and J ends lost 5 bases and 0 bases respectively, with 11 bases between them. Germline values: CDR1 SGHRS, CDR2 YFSETQ. The CDR3 is made up of 14 amino acids. The CDR3 coding sequence is TGCGCCAGCAGTAACCAGGCCATGAACACTGAAGCTTTCTTT. Translation: CASSNQAMNTEAFF.

The V and J genes are TRBV10-3 and TRBJ2-1, with TRBD2 matching 8 bases. Germline V gene data show CDR1 as ENHRY and CDR2 as SYGVKD. The CDR3 has 15 amino acids. J lost 4 bases, V lost 7 bases, and 9 bases had no gene match. DNA of the CDR3: TGTGCCATCAAAGGTAGCGGGGCGGAATACAATGAGCAGTTCTTC. It translates to CAIKGSGAEYNEQFF.

The J gene is TRBJ2-5, the V gene TRBV15, with D unclear. The CDR3 has 13 amino acids. V lost 8 bases to trimming and J lost 5 bases, with 15 bases between them. Germline CDR1 LNHNV, CDR2 YYDKDF (reference sequence). The CDR3 DNA reads as TGTGCCACCTCGACAAGAGGATCCGAGACCCAGTACTTC. Translation gives CATSTRGSETQYF.

This sequence joins TRBV5-1 and TRBJ2-1, with TRBD2 matching 10 bases. This CDR3 has 14 amino acids. The germline gives CDR1 SGHRS, CDR2 YFSETQ. V lost 7 bases, J lost 4 bases, and 5 bases stayed unmatched. Written as DNA, the CDR3 is TGCGCCAGCTCTAGCGGGGGCTCGTACAATGAGCAGTTCTTC. Translating gives CASSSGGSYNEQFF.

This clone was seen more than once but under ten times. This chain connects TRBV29-1 to TRBJ2-2; D gene unclear. The length of the CDR3 is 14 residues. V was pared by 6 bases and J by 0 bases, with 11 bases between. Per germline, CDR1 SQVTM and CDR2 ANQGSEA. The chain's CDR3 is CSVLGPSNTGELFF. The CDR3 region has the DNA TGCAGCGTCCTCGGACCATCGAACACCGGGGAGCTGTTTTTT.

In its sample, this clone was seen once. The chain has TRBV29-1 and TRBJ1-5; no clear D. The CDR3 spans 12 residues. The V gene's germline CDR1 is SQVTM and CDR2 ANQGSEA. Trimming left V 6 bases short and J 2 bases short, with 8 bases between. CDR3 loop: CSVRYGNQPQHF. The CDR3 DNA reads TGCAGCGTCAGGTACGGCAATCAGCCCCAGCATTTT. Supplemented by reference TRBV29-1 and TRBJ1-5, the full variable domain reads SAVISQKPSRDICQRGTSLTIQCQVDSQVTMMFWYRQQPGQSLTLIATANQGSEATYESGFVIDKFPISRPNLTFSTLTVSNMSPEDSSIYLCSVRYGNQPQHFGDGTRLSIL.

A single count supports this clone. The chain recombines TRBV25-1 with TRBJ1-2, with TRBD1 identical over 7 bases. Germline V gene data show CDR1 as MGHDK and CDR2 as SYGVNS. V was clipped by 3 bases and J by 5 bases; unmatched bases: 3. The CDR3 covers 13 residues. The CDR3 sequence: CASSERTGYGYTF. The CDR3 DNA sequence: TGTGCCAGCAGTGAGCGGACAGGTTATGGCTACACCTTC.

A single count supports this clone. Within the sample, other DNA sequences also encode this same CDR3. This chain links TRBV20-1 with TRBJ2-7; D is undetermined. There are 11 residues in the CDR3. The ends were cut back, 2 bases at V and 3 bases at J, with 5 bases in the middle. The germline CDR1 and CDR2 sequences are DFQATT and SNEGSKA (reference sequence). CDR3 protein: CSARLLYEQYF. The CDR3 DNA follows: TGCAGTGCTAGACTGCTCTACGAGCAGTACTTC.

For the CDR3, the DNA is TGTGCCAGCAGCCCCCCCGGCCCCTATGGCTACACCTTC. This encodes CASSPPGPYGYTF. The J gene is TRBJ1-2, the V gene TRBV28; D gene uncertain. V lost 6 bases to trimming and J lost 4 bases, with 12 bases between them. The CDR3 totals 13 residues. Germline loops: CDR1 MDHEN, CDR2 SYDVKM.

The chain couples TRBV19 to TRBJ2-5; TRBD1 aligns across 9 bases. Unmatched junction bases numbered 7, after V lost 7 bases and J lost 4 bases. This CDR3 spans 14 amino acids. The germline gives CDR1 LNHDA, CDR2 SQIVND (reference sequence). CDR3 amino acids: CASTGTGSVETQYF. The CDR3 DNA is TGTGCCAGTACGGGGACAGGGTCTGTAGAGACCCAGTACTTC.

The V gene is TRBV9, the J gene TRBJ1-3; D possibly corresponds to TRBD1 (5 bases). Germline-derived CDR1 and CDR2 are SGDLS and YYNGEE. The CDR3 totals 15 residues. Trimming took off 2 bases at V and 2 bases at J, with 11 bases between the two ends. Here the CDR3 reads CASSVEGPTGNTIYF. CDR3 bases: TGTGCCAGCAGCGTTGAGGGACCAACTGGAAACACCATATATTTT.

V is TRBV6-1 and J is TRBJ2-3; no clear D. Germline V lookup: CDR1 MNHNS, CDR2 SASEGT. The germline V and J ends were trimmed by 7 bases and 2 bases, with 4 bases remaining between them. The CDR3 spans 11 residues. CDR3 sequence reads: CASTHTDTQYF. In DNA, the CDR3 is TGTGCCAGCACCCACACAGATACGCAGTATTTT.

The chain combines TRBV9 with TRBJ2-3, with 9 bases matching TRBD2. V lost 3 bases, J lost 7 bases, and 12 bases stayed unmatched. Germline V lookup: CDR1 SGDLS, CDR2 YYNGEE. The CDR3 consists of 16 residues. The CDR3 DNA reads TGTGCCAGCAGCGCGCCGGGACTAGCTACCGCCCATACGCAGTATTTT. Translated: CASSAPGLATAHTQYF.

This sequence joins TRBV5-1 and TRBJ2-1, with 8 bases fitting TRBD2. Germline CDR1 reads SGHRS; CDR2 reads YFSETQ. The CDR3 sequence is 15 residues long. Unmatched junction bases numbered 10, after V lost 5 bases and J lost 6 bases. CDR3 amino acids: CASSSWRGASNEQFF. The CDR3 DNA follows: TGCGCCAGCAGTTCATGGCGGGGGGCTTCCAATGAGCAGTTCTTC.

The chain couples TRBV20-1 to TRBJ2-7; no clear D gene. V lost 1 base and J lost 7, with 8 bases in between. The CDR3 contains 11 residues. Germline-derived CDR1 and CDR2 are DFQATT and SNEGSKA (reference sequence). The DNA for the CDR3 is TGCAGTGCTAGAGGGCCTGGGGAGCAGTACTTC. It codes for CSARGPGEQYF.

The CDR3 loop is CASSGRTSDYTDTQYF. As DNA, the CDR3 is TGTGCCAGCAGCGGCCGGACTAGCGACTACACAGATACGCAGTATTTT. The chain links TRBV7-9 to TRBJ2-3, with 9 bases identical to TRBD2. From germline, CDR1 is SEHNR and CDR2 FQNEAQ (reference sequence). Trimming took 5 bases from V and 2 from J; bases not matched to a gene: 8. The length of the CDR3 is 16 residues.

Details on this clone: At one of its ends the junction is not consistent with the germline gene, which may arise from a read error. The rearrangement joins TRBV29-1 to TRBJ2-1; D gene unclear. Per germline, CDR1 SQVTM and CDR2 ANQGSEA. This CDR3 has 13 residues. The CDR3 DNA sequence: TGCAGCGTTTCGGCAGAAAACTACACTGAGCAGTTCTTC. Protein: CSVSAENYTEQFF.